These 28 T cell receptor beta chains came from one sample sequenced in a study of T cell responses to AZD1222 COVID-19 vaccine. Here immunoSEQ multiplex PCR was the method, and the copy in TCRdb shows in-frame clones only, minus some. The sample gives tens of thousands of clones, approximately 84% of which show up once; around 15% is in the top ten. The input for sequencing was peripheral blood, taken on day 0 of AZD1222 vaccination. The source of these receptors is an adult in good health.

V gene TRBV4-2 combines with J gene TRBJ1-5; D gene uncertain. Germline V gene data show CDR1 as LGHNA and CDR2 as YNFKEQ. Trimming shortened V by 2 bases and J by 4 bases, and 6 bases separated the two germline ends. This CDR3 spans 13 amino acids. The CDR3 DNA reads as TGTGCCAGCAGCCAAACAAGGAATCAGCCCCAGCATTTT. Protein: CASSQTRNQPQHF.

The genes are TRBV5-6 and TRBJ2-1; 7 bases agree with TRBD2. Losses at the gene ends were 1 base for V and 4 bases for J; bases not matched to a gene: 5. The CDR3 is 15 residues long. Germline values: CDR1 SGHDT, CDR2 YYEEEE. This chain's CDR3 is CASSLLASGYNEQFF. DNA of the CDR3: TGTGCCAGCAGCTTGTTGGCTAGCGGATACAATGAGCAGTTCTTC.

This clone was detected only once. The chain joins TRBV15 to TRBJ2-1; D gene ambiguous. CDR3 length: 14 amino acids. Between the trimmed V and J ends, which lost 0 bases and 8 bases, there was a span of 11 bases. Germline values: CDR1 LNHNV, CDR2 YYDKDF (reference sequence). The CDR3 DNA sequence: TGTGCCACCAGCAGAGATACCTACAGCTATGAGCAGTTCTTC. This translates into CATSRDTYSYEQFF.

This clone has ten or more counts. This chain uses TRBV19 with TRBJ2-7; D ambiguous. V was clipped by 2 bases and J by 7 bases, with 15 bases between them. Germline V lookup: CDR1 LNHDA, CDR2 SQIVND (reference sequence). This CDR3 region has 14 residues. CDR3 nucleotide sequence: TGTGCCAGTAGTATAAACCCCCAGAGGAAGGAGCAGTACTTC. Its translation is CASSINPQRKEQYF.

This chain links TRBV5-4 with TRBJ1-4, with unresolved D. The length of the CDR3 is 12 residues. Deletions cut 0 bases from V and 11 bases from J, with 8 bases between. Germline V gene data show CDR1 as SGHNT and CDR2 as YYREEE (reference sequence). This chain's CDR3 is CASSLDGAKLFF. The CDR3 nucleotides are TGTGCCAGCAGCTTGGACGGCGCGAAACTGTTTTTT.

The chain recombines TRBV29-1 with TRBJ2-1; D is possibly TRBD2 (7 bases). Per the germline V gene, CDR1 is SQVTM and CDR2 is ANQGSEA. V was trimmed by 3 bases and J by 6 bases, leaving 12 bases between them. This CDR3 is 13 amino acids long. CDR3 DNA: TGCAGCGTTGATGGGGGGGCTTCCAATGAGCAGTTCTTC. Amino acids: CSVDGGASNEQFF.

The count of this clone is one. The genes are TRBV5-8 and TRBJ2-7; TRBD1 or TRBD2 may be the D gene (5 bases each). The CDR3 sequence is 15 residues long. V was pared by 0 bases and J by 2 bases, with 12 bases between. Per germline, CDR1 SGHTS and CDR2 YDEGEE. CDR3 DNA sequence: TGTGCCAGCAGCTTGGGGGGCTCGGGACCCTACGAGCAGTACTTC. Protein product: CASSLGGSGPYEQYF.

The chain joins TRBV27 to TRBJ2-6; 7 bases line up with TRBD1. Unmatched junction bases numbered 5, after V lost 6 bases and J lost 0 bases. Germline CDR1 is MNHEY and CDR2 is SMNVEV (reference sequence). CDR3 length: 16 residues. The CDR3 DNA is TGTGCCAGCAGGATACAGGGGAACTCTGGGGCCAACGTCCTGACTTTC. Protein product: CASRIQGNSGANVLTF.

The chain uses TRBV5-4 and TRBJ1-1; D may be TRBD1 (6 bases). Trimming pared 4 bases from V and 5 bases from J, leaving 18 bases between. CDR1 is SGHNT, CDR2 YYREEE, per germline (reference sequence). The CDR3 contains 15 residues. CDR3 in amino acids: CASSPEGGRGTEAFF. CDR3 bases: TGTGCCAGCAGCCCCGAGGGGGGCCGAGGGACTGAAGCTTTCTTT.

V and J are TRBV27 and TRBJ1-3, with 7 bases lining up with TRBD1. The germline CDR1 and CDR2 sequences are MNHEY and SMNVEV (reference sequence). V lost 10 bases, J lost 1 base, and 10 bases stayed unmatched. The CDR3 is 15 amino acids. CDR3 DNA: TGTGCCACTCGACAGGGCGGTGTATCTGGAAACACCATATATTTT. It encodes CATRQGGVSGNTIYF.

The chain has TRBV5-1 and TRBJ1-2; weak D call: TRBD1 (6 bases). Germline V gene sequence: CDR1 SGHRS, CDR2 YFSETQ. V was shortened by 9 bases and J by 4 bases, with 19 bases between the two germline ends. The CDR3 length is 14 residues. The CDR3 sequence: CATQARTDSYGYTF. The CDR3, as DNA: TGCGCCACCCAAGCACGGACAGACTCCTATGGCTACACCTTC.

The chain is built from TRBV6-5 and TRBJ1-2; TRBD1 matches at 9 bases. This CDR3 has 15 amino acids. Germline CDR1 is MNHEY and CDR2 is SVGAGI. J gave up 4 bases and V 2 bases, and 5 bases lay outside the gene matches. CDR3 amino acids: CASSYTGTGIYGYTF. The CDR3 region has the DNA TGTGCCAGCAGTTACACCGGGACAGGGATCTATGGCTACACCTTC.

This clone was observed once. The chain combines TRBV6-5 with TRBJ2-3; D ambiguous. The CDR3 is made up of 13 amino acids. V was pared by 6 bases and J by 1 base, with 8 bases between. Looked up from germline, CDR1 is MNHEY and CDR2 is SVGAGI. The CDR3 sequence is CASRDPGTDTQYF. In DNA, the CDR3 is TGTGCCAGCAGAGATCCGGGCACAGATACGCAGTATTTT.

The chain uses TRBV19 and TRBJ1-5; D gene unclear. The CDR3 covers 14 residues. The ends were cut back, 5 bases at V and 1 base at J, with 9 bases in the middle. The germline gives CDR1 LNHDA, CDR2 SQIVND (reference sequence). This CDR3 reads CASSLQRSNQPQHF. The CDR3 DNA is TGTGCCAGTAGTCTACAACGAAGCAATCAGCCCCAGCATTTT.

The chain combines TRBV28 with TRBJ2-7; D assignment may be TRBD1 or TRBD2 (5 bases each). Germline values: CDR1 MDHEN, CDR2 SYDVKM. CDR3 length: 15 residues. The V end was cut by 1 base, the J end by 3 bases, with 13 bases between. CDR3 region: CASSLSGAVHYEQYF. The CDR3, as DNA: TGTGCCAGCAGTTTATCCGGGGCCGTTCACTACGAGCAGTACTTC.

This chain links TRBV20-1 with TRBJ2-5; the D is unclear. Germline values: CDR1 DFQATT, CDR2 SNEGSKA (reference sequence). The CDR3 has 11 amino acids. V was cut by 2 bases and J by 5 bases, with 6 bases left in between. The CDR3, as DNA: TGCAGTGCTAGACAATCTGAGACCCAGTACTTC. Translation gives CSARQSETQYF.

Written as DNA, the CDR3 is TGTGCCAGCAGCAGAGCGGGAGTGCGTGACGGGGAGCTGTTTTTT. Encoded protein: CASSRAGVRDGELFF. This sequence joins TRBV28 and TRBJ2-2, with 8 bases aligning to TRBD2. Unmatched junction bases numbered 10, after V lost 6 bases and J lost 7 bases. The CDR3 covers 15 residues. Germline CDR1 reads MDHEN; CDR2 reads SYDVKM.

This clone has just a few counts. The chain uses TRBV2 and TRBJ2-7; 7 bases line up with TRBD1. Trimming cost V 9 bases and J 4 bases; bases outside gene matches: 12. CDR3 size: 14 residues. Looked up from germline, CDR1 is SNHLY and CDR2 is FYNNEI. This chain's CDR3 is CASSLTGLPYEQYF. Written as DNA, the CDR3 is TGTGCCAGTTCCCTGACAGGGCTACCATACGAGCAGTACTTC.

There are a few counts of this clone. The V and J genes are TRBV6-5 and TRBJ2-5, with 10 nucleotides matching TRBD2. The CDR3 is made up of 15 amino acids. Germline V gene sequence: CDR1 MNHEY, CDR2 SVGAGI. V was pared by 2 bases and J by 4 bases, with 4 bases of the junction left unmatched. CDR3 bases: TGTGCCAGCAGTTACGGACTAGCGGCTCGAGAGACCCAGTACTTC. Translating gives CASSYGLAARETQYF.

V gene TRBV4-1 combines with J gene TRBJ2-1, with TRBD2 identical over 8 bases. Per germline, CDR1 MGHRA and CDR2 YSYEKL. After removal of 7 bases from V and 9 bases from J, the junction contained 14 bases not matched to a gene. The CDR3 is 15 amino acids. The CDR3 DNA follows: TGCGCCAGCACCATGGACGGGGGGGCCCAGGGTGAGCAGTTCTTC. This gives the protein CASTMDGGAQGEQFF.

The rearrangement uses TRBV7-9 and TRBJ2-7; no clear D. Germline assignment: CDR1 SEHNR and CDR2 FQNEAQ (reference sequence). Trimming removed 1 base from V and 2 bases from J, with 6 bases in between. There are 13 residues in the CDR3. Here the CDR3 reads CASSLEVAYEQYF. The CDR3 bases are TGTGCCAGCAGCTTAGAGGTGGCCTACGAGCAGTACTTC.

This clone was picked up a small number of times. The chain joins TRBV6-5 to TRBJ1-4; D not certain. The germline V gene has CDR1 MNHEY and CDR2 SVGAGI. Between the trimmed V and J ends, which lost 8 bases and 8 bases, there was a span of 12 bases. The length of the CDR3 is 12 residues. The CDR3 sequence is CASGSAGEKLFF. The CDR3 DNA is TGTGCCAGCGGCTCCGCCGGGGAAAAACTGTTTTTT.

The chain links TRBV19 to TRBJ1-6; 7 bases fit TRBD1. The CDR3 has 15 amino acids. Looked up from germline, CDR1 is LNHDA and CDR2 is SQIVND (reference sequence). V dropped 5 bases and J dropped 6; count of bases not matched to a gene: 7. This CDR3 is CASSLGTVINSPLHF. CDR3 coding DNA: TGTGCCAGTAGTCTCGGGACAGTCATTAATTCACCCCTCCACTTT. Filled out from reference TRBV19 and TRBJ1-6, the complete variable domain reads DGGITQSPKYLFRKEGQNVTLSCEQNLNHDAMYWYRQDPGQGLRLIYYSQIVNDFQKGDIAEGYSVSREKKESFPLTVTSAQKNPTAFYLCASSLGTVINSPLHFGNGTRLTVT.

The chain combines TRBV28 with TRBJ2-7; the D is unclear. V was trimmed by 5 bases and J by 4 bases, leaving 18 bases between them. Germline V gene data show CDR1 as MDHEN and CDR2 as SYDVKM. The CDR3 is made up of 15 amino acids. CDR3 DNA: TGTGCCAGCAGTCAAGACTCCTTCGGGTTATACGAGCAGTACTTC. Translating gives CASSQDSFGLYEQYF. Supplemented by reference TRBV28 and TRBJ2-7, the full variable domain reads DVKVTQSSRYLVKRTGEKVFLECVQDMDHENMFWYRQDPGLGLRLIYFSYDVKMKEKGDIPEGYSVSREKKERFSLILESASTNQTSMYLCASSQDSFGLYEQYFGPGTRLTVT.

V is TRBV4-1 and J is TRBJ2-2, with 14 bases identical to TRBD2. The CDR3 spans 18 residues. With 4 bases clipped from V and 0 bases from J, the junction kept 4 bases outside the gene matches. CDR1 is MGHRA, CDR2 YSYEKL, per germline. The CDR3 loop is CASSLRLAGGTNTGELFF. CDR3 in DNA: TGCGCCAGCAGCCTCCGACTAGCGGGGGGGACGAACACCGGGGAGCTGTTTTTT.

V is TRBV9 and J is TRBJ2-7, with 7 bases that match TRBD2. The ends lost 0 bases at V and 3 bases at J; junction bases unmatched: 6. This CDR3 spans 15 amino acids. The germline gives CDR1 SGDLS, CDR2 YYNGEE. CDR3 sequence (DNA): TGTGCCAGCAGCGTAGAGACGGGGGGTCTCTACGAGCAGTACTTC. Protein sequence: CASSVETGGLYEQYF.

The genes are TRBV18 and TRBJ1-1, with unresolved D. Germline V CDR1 and CDR2: KGHSH, LQKENI. The CDR3 runs to 17 residues. V dropped 2 bases and J dropped 0 bases, with 16 bases sitting between them. In DNA, the CDR3 is TGTGCCAGCTCACCATGGGAGGTGACGGAAATGAACACTGAAGCTTTCTTT. As protein: CASSPWEVTEMNTEAFF.

The J gene is TRBJ2-1, the V gene TRBV7-2; TRBD2 might be the D (5 bases). In germline, CDR1 is SGHTA, CDR2 FQGNSA. The CDR3 sequence is 14 residues long. The V end lost 5 bases, the J end lost 5 bases, and 13 bases lay between the germline ends. CDR3 nucleotides: TGTGCCAGCAGCAACGGGGAACGAGACAATGAGCAGTTCTTC. Translation: CASSNGERDNEQFF.